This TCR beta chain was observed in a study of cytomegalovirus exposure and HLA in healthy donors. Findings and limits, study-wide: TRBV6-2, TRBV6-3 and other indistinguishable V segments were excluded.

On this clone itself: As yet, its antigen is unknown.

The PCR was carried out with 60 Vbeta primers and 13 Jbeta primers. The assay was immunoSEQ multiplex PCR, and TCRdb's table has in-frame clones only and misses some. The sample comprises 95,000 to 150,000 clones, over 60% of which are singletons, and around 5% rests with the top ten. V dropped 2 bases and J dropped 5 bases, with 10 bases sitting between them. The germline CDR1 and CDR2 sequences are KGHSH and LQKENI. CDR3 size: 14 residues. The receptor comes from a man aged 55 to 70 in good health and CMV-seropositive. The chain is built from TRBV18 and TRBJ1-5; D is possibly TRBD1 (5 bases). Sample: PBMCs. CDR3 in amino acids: CASSPAGLDQPQHF. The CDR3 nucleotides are TGTGCCAGCTCACCAGCAGGGTTAGATCAGCCCCAGCATTTT.